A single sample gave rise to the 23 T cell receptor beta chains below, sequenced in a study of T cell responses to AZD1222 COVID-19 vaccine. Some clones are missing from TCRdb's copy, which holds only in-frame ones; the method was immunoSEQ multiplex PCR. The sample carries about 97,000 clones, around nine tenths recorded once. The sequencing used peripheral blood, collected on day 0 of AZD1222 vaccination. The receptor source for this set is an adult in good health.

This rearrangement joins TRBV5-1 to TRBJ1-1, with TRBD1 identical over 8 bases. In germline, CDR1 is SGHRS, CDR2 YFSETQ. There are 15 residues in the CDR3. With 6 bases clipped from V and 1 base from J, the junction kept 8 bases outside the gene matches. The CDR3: CASNRDRPSNTEAFF. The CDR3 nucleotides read TGCGCCAGCAACCGGGACAGGCCCTCGAACACTGAAGCTTTCTTT.

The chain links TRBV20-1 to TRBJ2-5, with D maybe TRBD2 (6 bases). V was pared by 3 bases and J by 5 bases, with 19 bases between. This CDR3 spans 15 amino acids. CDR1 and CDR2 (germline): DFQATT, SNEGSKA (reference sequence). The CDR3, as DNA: TGCAGTGCTAGTAGCCCCGGGCGGGGATTGGAGACCCAGTACTTC. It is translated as CSASSPGRGLETQYF.

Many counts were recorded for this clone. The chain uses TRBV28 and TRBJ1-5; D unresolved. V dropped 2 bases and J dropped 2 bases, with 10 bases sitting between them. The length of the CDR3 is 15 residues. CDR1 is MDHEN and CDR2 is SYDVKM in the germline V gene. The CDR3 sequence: CASSLVVQGNQPQHF. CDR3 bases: TGTGCCAGCAGTTTAGTTGTGCAGGGCAATCAGCCCCAGCATTTT. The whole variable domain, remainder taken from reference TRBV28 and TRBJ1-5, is DVKVTQSSRYLVKRTGEKVFLECVQDMDHENMFWYRQDPGLGLRLIYFSYDVKMKEKGDIPEGYSVSREKKERFSLILESASTNQTSMYLCASSLVVQGNQPQHFGDGTRLSIL.

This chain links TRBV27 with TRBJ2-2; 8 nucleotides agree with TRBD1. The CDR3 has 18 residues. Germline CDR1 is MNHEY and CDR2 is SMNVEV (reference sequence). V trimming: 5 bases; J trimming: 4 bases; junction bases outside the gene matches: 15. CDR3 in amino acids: CASSRTTGGNAGTGELFF. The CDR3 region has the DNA TGTGCCAGCAGTCGAACTACAGGGGGTAACGCGGGCACCGGGGAGCTGTTTTTT.

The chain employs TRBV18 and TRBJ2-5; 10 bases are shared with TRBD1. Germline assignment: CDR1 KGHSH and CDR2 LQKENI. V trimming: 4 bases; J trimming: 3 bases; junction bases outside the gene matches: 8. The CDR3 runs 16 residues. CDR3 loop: CASSQPGTGAKETQYF. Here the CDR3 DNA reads TGTGCCAGCTCACAACCCGGGACAGGGGCTAAAGAGACCCAGTACTTC.

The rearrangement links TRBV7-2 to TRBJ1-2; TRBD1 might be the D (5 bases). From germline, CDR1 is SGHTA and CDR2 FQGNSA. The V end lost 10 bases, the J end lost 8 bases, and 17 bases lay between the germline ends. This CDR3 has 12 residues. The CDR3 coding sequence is TGTGCCACCAACCGGGGGGGACCAGGCTACACCTTC. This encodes CATNRGGPGYTF.

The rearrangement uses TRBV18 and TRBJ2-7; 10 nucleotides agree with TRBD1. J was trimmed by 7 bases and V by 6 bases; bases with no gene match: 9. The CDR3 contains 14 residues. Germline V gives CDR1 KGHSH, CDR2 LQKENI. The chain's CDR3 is CASSPRDRGWEQYF. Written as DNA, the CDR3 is TGTGCCAGCTCCCCCCGGGACAGGGGATGGGAGCAGTACTTC.

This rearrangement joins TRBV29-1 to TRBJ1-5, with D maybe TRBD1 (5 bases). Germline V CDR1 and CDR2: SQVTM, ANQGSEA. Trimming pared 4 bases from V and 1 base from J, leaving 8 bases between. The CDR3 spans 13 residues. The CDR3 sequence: CSVAEGSNQPQHF. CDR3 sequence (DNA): TGCAGCGTTGCAGAGGGGAGCAATCAGCCCCAGCATTTT. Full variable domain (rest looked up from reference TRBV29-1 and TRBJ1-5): SAVISQKPSRDICQRGTSLTIQCQVDSQVTMMFWYRQQPGQSLTLIATANQGSEATYESGFVIDKFPISRPNLTFSTLTVSNMSPEDSSIYLCSVAEGSNQPQHFGDGTRLSIL.

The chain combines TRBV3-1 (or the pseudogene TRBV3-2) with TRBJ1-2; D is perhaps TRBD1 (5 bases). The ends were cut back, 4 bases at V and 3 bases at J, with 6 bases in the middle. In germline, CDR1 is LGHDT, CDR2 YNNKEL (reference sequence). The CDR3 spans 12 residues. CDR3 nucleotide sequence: TGTGCCAGCAGCCGGGGCGACTATGGCTACACCTTC. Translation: CASSRGDYGYTF.

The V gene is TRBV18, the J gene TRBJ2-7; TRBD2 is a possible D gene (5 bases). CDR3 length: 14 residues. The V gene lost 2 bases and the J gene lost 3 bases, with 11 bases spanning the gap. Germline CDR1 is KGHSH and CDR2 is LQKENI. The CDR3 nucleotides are TGTGCCAGCTCACCAGAGTTGGGAGTCTACGAGCAGTACTTC. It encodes CASSPELGVYEQYF.

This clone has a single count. The CDR3 sequence: CVRSLARRGLQETQYF. The CDR3 DNA is TGTGTCAGAAGCTTAGCTCGGCGGGGGCTCCAAGAGACCCAGTACTTC. The V and J genes are TRBV7-5 and TRBJ2-5; the table's D call, TRBD2, was not checked against the DNA. TRBV7-5 is a pseudogene segment. The CDR3 totals 16 residues.

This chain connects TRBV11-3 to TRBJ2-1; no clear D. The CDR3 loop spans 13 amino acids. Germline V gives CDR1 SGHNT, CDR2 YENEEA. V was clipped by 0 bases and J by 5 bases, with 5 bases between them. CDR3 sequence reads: CASSLDGHNEQFF. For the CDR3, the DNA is TGTGCCAGCAGCTTAGATGGACACAATGAGCAGTTCTTC.

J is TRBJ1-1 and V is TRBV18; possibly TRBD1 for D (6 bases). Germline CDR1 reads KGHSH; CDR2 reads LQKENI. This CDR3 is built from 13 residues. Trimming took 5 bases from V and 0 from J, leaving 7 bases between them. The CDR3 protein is CASSGGLNTEAFF. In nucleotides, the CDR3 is TGTGCCAGCTCAGGGGGCCTGAACACTGAAGCTTTCTTT.

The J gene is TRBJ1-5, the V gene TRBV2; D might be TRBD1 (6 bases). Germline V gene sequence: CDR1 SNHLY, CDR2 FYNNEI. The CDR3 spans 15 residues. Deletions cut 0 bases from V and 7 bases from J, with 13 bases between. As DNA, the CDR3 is TGTGCCAGCAGTGAAGCCCTACAGGGTTGGCAGCCCCAGCATTTT. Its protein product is CASSEALQGWQPQHF. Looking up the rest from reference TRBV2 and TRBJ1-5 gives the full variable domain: EPEVTQTPSHQVTQMGQEVILRCVPISNHLYFYWYRQILGQKVEFLVSFYNNEISEKSEIFDDQFSVERPDGSNFTLKIRSTKLEDSAMYFCASSEALQGWQPQHFGDGTRLSIL.

This CDR3 is CASSGYGNQPQHF. The DNA of the CDR3 is TGTGCCAGTTCCGGGTACGGCAATCAGCCCCAGCATTTT. The V gene is TRBV19, the J gene TRBJ1-5, with no clear D. The CDR3 consists of 13 residues. Germline lookup yields CDR1 LNHDA and CDR2 SQIVND (reference sequence). The V end was cut by 8 bases, the J end by 2 bases, with 10 bases between.

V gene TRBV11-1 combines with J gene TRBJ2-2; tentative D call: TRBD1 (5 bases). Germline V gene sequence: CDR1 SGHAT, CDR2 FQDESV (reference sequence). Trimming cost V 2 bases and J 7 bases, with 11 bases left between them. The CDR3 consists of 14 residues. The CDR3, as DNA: TGTGCCAGCAGCTTACTCAGGGTCCGCGGGGAGCTGTTTTTT. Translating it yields CASSLLRVRGELFF. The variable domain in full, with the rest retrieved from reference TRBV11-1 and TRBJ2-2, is EAEVAQSPRYKITEKSQAVAFWCDPISGHATLYWYRQILGQGPELLVQFQDESVVDDSQLPKDRFSAERLKGVDSTLKIQPAELGDSAMYLCASSLLRVRGELFFGEGSRLTVL.

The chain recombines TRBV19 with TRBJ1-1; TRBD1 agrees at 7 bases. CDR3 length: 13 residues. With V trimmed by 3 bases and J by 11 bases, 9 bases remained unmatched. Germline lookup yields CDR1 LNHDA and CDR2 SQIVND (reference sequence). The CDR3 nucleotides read TGTGCCAGTAGTATCGGAGGACAGGTGCCGGCTTTCTTT. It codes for CASSIGGQVPAFF.

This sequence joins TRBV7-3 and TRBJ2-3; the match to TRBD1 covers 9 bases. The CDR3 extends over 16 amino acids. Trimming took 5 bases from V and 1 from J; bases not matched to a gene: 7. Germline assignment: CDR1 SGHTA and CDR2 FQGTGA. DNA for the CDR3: TGTGCCAGCAGCGCGGGACAGGGCTATGGCACAGATACGCAGTATTTT. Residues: CASSAGQGYGTDTQYF.

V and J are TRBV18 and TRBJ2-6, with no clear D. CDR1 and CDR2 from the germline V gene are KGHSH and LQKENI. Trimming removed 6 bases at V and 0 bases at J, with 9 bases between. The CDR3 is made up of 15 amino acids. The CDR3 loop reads CASSIYTSGANVLTF. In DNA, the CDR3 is TGTGCCAGCTCGATATACACCTCTGGGGCCAACGTCCTGACTTTC.

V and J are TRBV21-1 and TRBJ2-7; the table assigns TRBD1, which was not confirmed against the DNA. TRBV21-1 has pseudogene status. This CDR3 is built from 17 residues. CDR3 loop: CASTIRPGQMISYEQYF. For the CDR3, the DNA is TGTGCCAGTACCATTAGGCCGGGACAAATGATCTCCTACGAGCAGTACTTC.

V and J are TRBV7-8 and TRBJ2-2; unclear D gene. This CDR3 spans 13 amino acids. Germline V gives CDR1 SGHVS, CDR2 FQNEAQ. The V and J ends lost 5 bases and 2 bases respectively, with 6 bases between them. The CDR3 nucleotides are TGTGCCAGCAGCCCCACCAACACCGGGGAGCTGTTTTTT. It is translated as CASSPTNTGELFF.

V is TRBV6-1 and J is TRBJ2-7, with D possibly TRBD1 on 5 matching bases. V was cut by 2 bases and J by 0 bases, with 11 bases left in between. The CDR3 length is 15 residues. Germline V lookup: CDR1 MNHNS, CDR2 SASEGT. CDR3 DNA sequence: TGTGCCAGCAGTGAATCAGGGTGGGGCTCCTACGAGCAGTACTTC. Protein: CASSESGWGSYEQYF.

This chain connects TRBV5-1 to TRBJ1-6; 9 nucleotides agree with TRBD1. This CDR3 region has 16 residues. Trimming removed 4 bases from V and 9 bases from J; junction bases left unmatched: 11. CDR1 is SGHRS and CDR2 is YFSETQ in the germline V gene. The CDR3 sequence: CASSPEPGQGGSPLHF. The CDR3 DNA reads TGCGCCAGCAGCCCGGAACCGGGACAGGGAGGTTCACCCCTCCACTTT.